The 17 T cell receptor beta chains listed next were all sequenced from one sample in a study of somatic mutations in cytotoxic T cells in rheumatoid arthritis. Assay: immunoSEQ multiplex PCR; the TCRdb copy retains only in-frame clones and omits some. In the table there are approximately 9,400 clones, around 89% of which are singletons. Sequenced input: CD4+ T cells sorted from blood. The receptor source for this set is a woman aged 18-29 years with rheumatoid arthritis.

The rearrangement links TRBV28 to TRBJ1-6, with a possible D match to TRBD1 (5 bases). V lost 2 bases and J lost 5, with 10 bases in between. The CDR3 extends over 15 amino acids. Germline CDR1 is MDHEN and CDR2 is SYDVKM. This CDR3 reads CASSLGGTNNSPLHF. CDR3 bases: TGTGCCAGCAGTTTAGGGGGGACGAATAATTCACCCCTCCACTTT. Supplemented by reference TRBV28 and TRBJ1-6, the full variable domain reads DVKVTQSSRYLVKRTGEKVFLECVQDMDHENMFWYRQDPGLGLRLIYFSYDVKMKEKGDIPEGYSVSREKKERFSLILESASTNQTSMYLCASSLGGTNNSPLHFGNGTRLTVT.

This chain links TRBV27 with TRBJ1-5, with a tentative D call TRBD1 (6 bases). Per the germline V gene, CDR1 is MNHEY and CDR2 is SMNVEV (reference sequence). This CDR3 comprises 17 residues. V was clipped by 5 bases and J by 4 bases, with 21 bases between them. The CDR3 region is CASSPRAGTKGNQPQHF. CDR3 bases: TGTGCCAGCAGTCCCCGCGCCGGGACAAAAGGAAATCAGCCCCAGCATTTT.

The rearrangement joins TRBV19 to TRBJ2-3; the D gene is possibly TRBD1 (6 bases). The CDR3 runs 15 residues. Germline V gives CDR1 LNHDA, CDR2 SQIVND (reference sequence). Trimming removed 0 bases at V and 1 base at J, with 8 bases between. The DNA for the CDR3 is TGTGCCAGTAGTATAGACCGGACAGGCACAGATACGCAGTATTTT. This encodes CASSIDRTGTDTQYF.

Here the CDR3 DNA reads TGTGCCCTGGCTAGCGGGAGTGTCTCCTACAATGAGCAGTTCTTC. It codes for CALASGSVSYNEQFF. This chain joins TRBV28 and TRBJ2-1; 10 nucleotides align to TRBD2. Germline lookup yields CDR1 MDHEN and CDR2 SYDVKM. Unmatched junction bases numbered 7, after V lost 11 bases and J lost 0 bases. This CDR3 is built from 15 residues.

This rearrangement joins TRBV11-2 to TRBJ1-6, with D possibly matching TRBD1 (5 bases). V was cut by 4 bases and J by 4 bases, with 11 bases left in between. The germline V gene encodes CDR1 SGHAT and CDR2 FQNNGV. The CDR3 is 15 amino acids. The CDR3 here is CASSSPGLYNSPLHF. The DNA for the CDR3 is TGTGCCAGCAGCTCTCCAGGGTTGTATAATTCACCCCTCCACTTT. The whole variable domain, remainder taken from reference TRBV11-2 and TRBJ1-6, is EAGVAQSPRYKIIEKRQSVAFWCNPISGHATLYWYQQILGQGPKLLIQFQNNGVVDDSQLPKDRFSAERLKGVDSTLKIQPAKLEDSAVYLCASSSPGLYNSPLHFGNGTRLTVT.

This chain links TRBV6-5 with TRBJ2-7; D is unresolved. Germline loops: CDR1 MNHEY, CDR2 SVGAGI. The CDR3 contains 14 residues. V lost 2 bases and J lost 2, with 10 bases in between. The CDR3 DNA is TGTGCCAGCAGTTACGGTAGCTTCCCCTACGAGCAGTACTTC. It translates to CASSYGSFPYEQYF.

The rearrangement links TRBV6-5 to TRBJ2-1, with 8 positions matching TRBD1. The junction had 9 bases not matched to a gene; V was cut back by 4 bases and J by 7 bases. Germline values: CDR1 MNHEY, CDR2 SVGAGI. This CDR3 has 15 residues. The CDR3 sequence: CASSSSRGRKNEQFF. For the CDR3, the DNA is TGTGCCAGCAGTTCGTCCAGGGGGCGCAAGAATGAGCAGTTCTTC.

V is TRBV19 and J is TRBJ1-2; 7 bases are a match to TRBD1. Germline values: CDR1 LNHDA, CDR2 SQIVND (reference sequence). The CDR3 runs 16 residues. With 5 bases clipped from V and 8 bases from J, the junction kept 17 bases outside the gene matches. The DNA for the CDR3 is TGTGCCAGTAGTCCTGAGACCCCGACAGGGCTGTGGGGCTACACCTTC. Its translation is CASSPETPTGLWGYTF.

V usage is TRBV15 and J usage is TRBJ1-5; D possibly corresponds to TRBD1 (6 bases). This CDR3 is 15 amino acids long. CDR1 is LNHNV and CDR2 is YYDKDF in the germline V gene (reference sequence). Trimming took off 1 base at V and 1 base at J, with 8 bases between the two ends. The CDR3 bases are TGTGCCACCAGCAGAGTTGACAGGAGCAATCAGCCCCAGCATTTT. As protein: CATSRVDRSNQPQHF.

V usage is TRBV28 and J usage is TRBJ2-6, with TRBD1 matching 9 bases. With 6 bases clipped from V and 0 bases from J, the junction kept 6 bases outside the gene matches. The germline CDR1 and CDR2 sequences are MDHEN and SYDVKM. The CDR3 is 17 amino acids. The CDR3 DNA sequence: TGTGCCAGCAGACGTGGGACAGGGAACTCTGGGGCCAACGTCCTGACTTTC. It encodes CASRRGTGNSGANVLTF. The full variable domain, with the rest looked up from reference TRBV28 and TRBJ2-6, is DVKVTQSSRYLVKRTGEKVFLECVQDMDHENMFWYRQDPGLGLRLIYFSYDVKMKEKGDIPEGYSVSREKKERFSLILESASTNQTSMYLCASRRGTGNSGANVLTFGAGSRLTVL.

This rearrangement joins TRBV30 to TRBJ1-3; TRBD1 might be the D (5 bases). The CDR3 spans 15 residues. The V gene lost 2 bases and the J gene lost 2 bases, with 13 bases spanning the gap. The germline gives CDR1 GTSNPN, CDR2 SVGIG (reference sequence). CDR3 bases: TGTGCCTGGAGTTATGGGGCCCGGGCTGGAAACACCATATATTTT. Amino acids: CAWSYGARAGNTIYF.

This clone appeared once. This chain uses TRBV6-1 with TRBJ2-7; possibly TRBD2 for D (6 bases). This CDR3 region has 13 residues. The V end lost 7 bases, the J end lost 3 bases, and 13 bases lay between the germline ends. Germline CDR1 MNHNS, CDR2 SASEGT. The CDR3 loop is CASTRREFYEQYF. As DNA, the CDR3 is TGTGCCAGCACTCGGAGGGAATTCTACGAGCAGTACTTC.

The genes are TRBV19 and TRBJ2-7; TRBD2 might be the D (5 bases). The CDR3 length is 12 residues. Deletions cut 10 bases from V and 3 bases from J, with 13 bases between. Germline loops: CDR1 LNHDA, CDR2 SQIVND (reference sequence). CDR3 DNA sequence: TGTGCCACCTCGAGAGGGTTCTACGAGCAGTACTTC. As protein: CATSRGFYEQYF.

V gene TRBV10-3 combines with J gene TRBJ1-4; possible D gene TRBD1, 5 bases. The germline V gene encodes CDR1 ENHRY and CDR2 SYGVKD. The CDR3 totals 15 residues. Trimming removed 4 bases at V and 5 bases at J, with 14 bases between. The CDR3 sequence is CAISAGPGGNEKLFF. The CDR3 DNA is TGTGCCATCAGTGCAGGGCCCGGAGGGAATGAAAAACTGTTTTTT.

The chain links TRBV7-2 to TRBJ1-2; unclear D gene. Germline values: CDR1 SGHTA, CDR2 FQGNSA. The CDR3 spans 14 residues. V was cut by 1 base and J by 8 bases, with 14 bases left in between. CDR3 DNA sequence: TGTGCCAGCAGCTTAGATAGGATCGGAGGGGGCTACACCTTC. Amino acids: CASSLDRIGGGYTF.

This clone has only one observation. This chain joins TRBV6-5 and TRBJ2-1; 11 bases align to TRBD2. The CDR3 extends over 15 amino acids. Germline V CDR1 and CDR2: MNHEY, SVGAGI. V lost 6 bases, J lost 6 bases, and 7 bases stayed unmatched. Here the CDR3 reads CASSITSGSFNEQFF. CDR3 in DNA: TGTGCCAGCAGCATTACTAGCGGGAGCTTCAATGAGCAGTTCTTC.

This chain joins TRBV4-3 and TRBJ2-7, with D perhaps TRBD1 (5 bases). Germline V CDR1 and CDR2: LGHNA, YSLEER. CDR3 length: 15 amino acids. Trimming removed 0 bases from V and 2 bases from J, with 11 bases in between. The CDR3 loop is CASSQEGDSTYEQYF. The CDR3 DNA reads as TGCGCCAGCAGCCAAGAAGGGGATTCCACCTACGAGCAGTACTTC.